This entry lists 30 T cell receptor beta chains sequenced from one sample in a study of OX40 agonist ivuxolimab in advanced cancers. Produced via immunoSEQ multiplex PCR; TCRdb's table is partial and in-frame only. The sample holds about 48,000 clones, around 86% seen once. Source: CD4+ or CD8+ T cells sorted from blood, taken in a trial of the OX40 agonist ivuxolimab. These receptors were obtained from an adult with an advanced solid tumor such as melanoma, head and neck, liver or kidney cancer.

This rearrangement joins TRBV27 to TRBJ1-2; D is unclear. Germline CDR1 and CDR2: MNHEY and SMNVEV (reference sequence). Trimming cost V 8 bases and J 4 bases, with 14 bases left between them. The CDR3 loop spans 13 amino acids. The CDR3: CASSVDPRYGYTF. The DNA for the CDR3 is TGTGCCAGCTCCGTCGATCCGCGCTATGGCTACACCTTC.

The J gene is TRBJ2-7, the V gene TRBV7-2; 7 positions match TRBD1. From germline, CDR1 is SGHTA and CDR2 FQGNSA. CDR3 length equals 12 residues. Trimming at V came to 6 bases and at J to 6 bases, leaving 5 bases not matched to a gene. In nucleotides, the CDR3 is TGTGCCAGCAGATCAACAGGGGTCGAGCAGTACTTC. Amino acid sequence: CASRSTGVEQYF.

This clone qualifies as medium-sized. The CDR3 DNA reads as TGTGCCATCAGTGCTAGTTCCCTCTACGAGCAGTACTTC. It yields the protein CAISASSLYEQYF. V is TRBV10-3 and J is TRBJ2-7, with unresolved D. The V end lost 4 bases, the J end lost 3 bases, and 10 bases lay between the germline ends. The CDR3 covers 13 residues. CDR1 ENHRY and CDR2 SYGVKD come from the germline V gene.

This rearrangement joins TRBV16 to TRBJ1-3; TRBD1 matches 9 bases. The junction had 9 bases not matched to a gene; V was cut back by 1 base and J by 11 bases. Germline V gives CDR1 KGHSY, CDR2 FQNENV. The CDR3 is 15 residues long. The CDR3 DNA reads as TGTGCCAGCAGCCAATTCGGGACAGGGAGTGTGGCCATATATTTT. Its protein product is CASSQFGTGSVAIYF.

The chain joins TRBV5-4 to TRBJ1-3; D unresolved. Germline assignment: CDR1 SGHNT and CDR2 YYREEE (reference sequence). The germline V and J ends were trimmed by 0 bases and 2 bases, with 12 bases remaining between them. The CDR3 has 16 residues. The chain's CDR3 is CASSLGGFSPGNTIYF. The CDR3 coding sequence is TGTGCCAGCAGCTTGGGAGGGTTCAGCCCTGGAAACACCATATATTTT.

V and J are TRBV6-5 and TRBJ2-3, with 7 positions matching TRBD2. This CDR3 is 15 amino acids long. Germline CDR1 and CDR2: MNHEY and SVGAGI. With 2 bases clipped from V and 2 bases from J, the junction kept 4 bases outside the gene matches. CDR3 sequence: CASSYSGAHTDTQYF. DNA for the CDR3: TGTGCCAGCAGTTACAGCGGGGCCCACACAGATACGCAGTATTTT.

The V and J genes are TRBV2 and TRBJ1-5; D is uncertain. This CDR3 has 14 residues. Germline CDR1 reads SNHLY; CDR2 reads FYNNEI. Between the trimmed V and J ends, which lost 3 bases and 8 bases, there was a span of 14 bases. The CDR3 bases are TGTGCCAGCAGTGAGGCTGTTAAGACCGAGCCCCAGCATTTT. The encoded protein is CASSEAVKTEPQHF.

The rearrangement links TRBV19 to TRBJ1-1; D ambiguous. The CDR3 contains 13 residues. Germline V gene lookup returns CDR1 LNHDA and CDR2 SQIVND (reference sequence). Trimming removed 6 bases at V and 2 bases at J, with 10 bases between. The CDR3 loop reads CASSAGLNTEAFF. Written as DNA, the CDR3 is TGTGCCAGTAGCGCCGGGCTTAACACTGAAGCTTTCTTT.

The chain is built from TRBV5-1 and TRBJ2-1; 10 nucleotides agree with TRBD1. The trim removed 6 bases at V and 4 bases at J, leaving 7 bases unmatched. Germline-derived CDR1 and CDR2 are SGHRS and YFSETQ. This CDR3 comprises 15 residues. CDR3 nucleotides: TGCGCCAGCACTATAGGGGGACAGGGGTACAATGAGCAGTTCTTC. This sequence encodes CASTIGGQGYNEQFF.

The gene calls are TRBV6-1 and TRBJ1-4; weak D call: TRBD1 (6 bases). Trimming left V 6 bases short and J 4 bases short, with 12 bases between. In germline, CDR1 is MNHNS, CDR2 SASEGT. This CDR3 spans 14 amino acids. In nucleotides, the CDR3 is TGTGCCAGCAGAGGGGGGCTACTTAATGAAAAACTGTTTTTT. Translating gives CASRGGLLNEKLFF.

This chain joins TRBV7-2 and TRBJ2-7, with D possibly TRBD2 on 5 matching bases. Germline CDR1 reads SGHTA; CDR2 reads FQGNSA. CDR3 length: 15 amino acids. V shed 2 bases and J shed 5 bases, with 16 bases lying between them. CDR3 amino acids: CASSLSLAPPHEQYF. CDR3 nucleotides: TGTGCCAGCAGCTTAAGCCTAGCCCCACCCCACGAGCAGTACTTC.

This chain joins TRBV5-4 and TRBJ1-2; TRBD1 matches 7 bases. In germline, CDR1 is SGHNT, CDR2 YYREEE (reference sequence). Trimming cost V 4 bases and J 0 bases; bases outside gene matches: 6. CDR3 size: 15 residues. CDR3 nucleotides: TGTGCCAGCAGCCGGGACAGACAGCCTAACTATGGCTACACCTTC. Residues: CASSRDRQPNYGYTF.

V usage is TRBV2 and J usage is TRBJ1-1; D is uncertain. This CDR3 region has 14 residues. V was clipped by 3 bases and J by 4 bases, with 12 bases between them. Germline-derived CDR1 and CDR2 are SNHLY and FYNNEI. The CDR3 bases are TGTGCCAGCAGTGATGTAGTTAGTTTCACTGAAGCTTTCTTT. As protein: CASSDVVSFTEAFF.

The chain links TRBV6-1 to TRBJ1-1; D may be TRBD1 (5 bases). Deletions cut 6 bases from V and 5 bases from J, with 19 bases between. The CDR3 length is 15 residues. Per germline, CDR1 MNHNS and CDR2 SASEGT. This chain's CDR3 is CASRQIGTGGTEAFF. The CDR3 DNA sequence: TGTGCCAGCAGGCAGATAGGGACCGGAGGAACTGAAGCTTTCTTT.

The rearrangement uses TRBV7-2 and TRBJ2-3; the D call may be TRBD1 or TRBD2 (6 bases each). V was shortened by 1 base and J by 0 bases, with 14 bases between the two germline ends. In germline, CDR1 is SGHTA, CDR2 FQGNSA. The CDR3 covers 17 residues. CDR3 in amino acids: CASSLVGWGASTDTQYF. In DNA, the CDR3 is TGTGCCAGCAGCTTAGTGGGGTGGGGGGCAAGCACAGATACGCAGTATTTT.

The DNA of the CDR3 is TGTGCCAGCCGAGCCGGGGGGCGGGGAGATACGCAGTATTTT. Its translation: CASRAGGRGDTQYF. V usage is TRBV6-1 and J usage is TRBJ2-3, with D possibly being TRBD2 (7 bases). The CDR3 extends over 14 amino acids. CDR1 and CDR2 (germline): MNHNS, SASEGT. V was pared by 8 bases and J by 5 bases, with 17 bases between.

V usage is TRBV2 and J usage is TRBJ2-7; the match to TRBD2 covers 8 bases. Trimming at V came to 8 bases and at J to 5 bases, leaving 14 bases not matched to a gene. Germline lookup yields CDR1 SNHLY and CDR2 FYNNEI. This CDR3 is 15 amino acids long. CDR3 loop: CASFIGRAPYDEQYF. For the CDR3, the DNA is TGTGCCAGCTTCATCGGGAGGGCCCCCTATGACGAGCAGTACTTC.

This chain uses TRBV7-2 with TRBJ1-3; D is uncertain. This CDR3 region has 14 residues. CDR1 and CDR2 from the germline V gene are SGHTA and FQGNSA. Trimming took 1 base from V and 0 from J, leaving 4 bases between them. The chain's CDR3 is CASSLGSSGNTIYF. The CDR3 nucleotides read TGTGCCAGCAGCTTAGGGAGCTCTGGAAACACCATATATTTT.

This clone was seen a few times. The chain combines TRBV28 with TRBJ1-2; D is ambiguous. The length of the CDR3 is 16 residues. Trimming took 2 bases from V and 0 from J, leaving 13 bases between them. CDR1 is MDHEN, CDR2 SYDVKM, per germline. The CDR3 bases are TGTGCCAGCAGTTTAAGTGGCAGGTCGACTAACTATGGCTACACCTTC. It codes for CASSLSGRSTNYGYTF.

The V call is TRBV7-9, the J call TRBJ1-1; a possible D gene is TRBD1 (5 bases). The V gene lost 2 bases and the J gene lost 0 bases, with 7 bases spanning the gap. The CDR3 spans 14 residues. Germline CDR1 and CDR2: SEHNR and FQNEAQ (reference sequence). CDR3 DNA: TGTGCCAGCAGCTTACGGGGGATGAACACTGAAGCTTTCTTT. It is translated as CASSLRGMNTEAFF.

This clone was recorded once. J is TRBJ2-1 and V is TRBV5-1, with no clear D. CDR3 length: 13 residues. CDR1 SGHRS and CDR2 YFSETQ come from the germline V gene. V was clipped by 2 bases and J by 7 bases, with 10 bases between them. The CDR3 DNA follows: TGCGCCAGCAGCTTAGACATAGTTAATGAGCAGTTCTTC. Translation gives CASSLDIVNEQFF.

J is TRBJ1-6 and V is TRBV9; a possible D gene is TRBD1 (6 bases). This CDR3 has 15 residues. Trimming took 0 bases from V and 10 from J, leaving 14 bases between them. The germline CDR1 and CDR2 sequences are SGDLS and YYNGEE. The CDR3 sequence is CASSVAAHRDSPLHF. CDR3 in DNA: TGTGCCAGCAGCGTAGCTGCCCACAGGGACTCACCCCTCCACTTT.

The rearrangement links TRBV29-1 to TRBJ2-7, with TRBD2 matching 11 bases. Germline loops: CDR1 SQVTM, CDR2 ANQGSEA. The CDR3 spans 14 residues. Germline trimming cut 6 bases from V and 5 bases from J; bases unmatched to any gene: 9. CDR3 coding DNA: TGCAGCGTAGCCCTACTAGCGGGAGCGGACGAGCAGTACTTC. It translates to CSVALLAGADEQYF.

The CDR3 nucleotides read TGTGCCAGCTCACCGGACCGAGGTTTATCCTACGAGCAGTACTTC. This translates into CASSPDRGLSYEQYF. The chain carries TRBV18 and TRBJ2-7; D ambiguous. The CDR3 is made up of 15 amino acids. V lost 3 bases and J 1 base, leaving 13 bases between the germline ends. Germline CDR1 is KGHSH and CDR2 is LQKENI. The complete variable domain, with remaining parts taken from reference TRBV18 and TRBJ2-7, reads NAGVMQNPRHLVRRRGQEARLRCSPMKGHSHVYWYRQLPEEGLKFMVYLQKENIIDESGMPKERFSAEFPKEGPSILRIQQVVRGDSAAYFCASSPDRGLSYEQYFGPGTRLTVT.

CDR3 nucleotide sequence: TGTGCCAGCAGTTTGGGACAGGGATATGGCTACACCTTC. Its translation: CASSLGQGYGYTF. The gene calls are TRBV27 and TRBJ1-2; TRBD1 aligns across 9 bases. The germline CDR1 and CDR2 sequences are MNHEY and SMNVEV (reference sequence). V was pared by 3 bases and J by 5 bases, with 1 base of the junction left unmatched. The CDR3 totals 13 residues.

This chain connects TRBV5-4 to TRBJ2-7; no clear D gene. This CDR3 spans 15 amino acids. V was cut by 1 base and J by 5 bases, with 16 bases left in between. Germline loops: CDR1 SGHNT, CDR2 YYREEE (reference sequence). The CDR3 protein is CASSLSQSNTHEQYF. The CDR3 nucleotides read TGTGCCAGCAGCTTGTCGCAGAGCAACACCCACGAGCAGTACTTC.

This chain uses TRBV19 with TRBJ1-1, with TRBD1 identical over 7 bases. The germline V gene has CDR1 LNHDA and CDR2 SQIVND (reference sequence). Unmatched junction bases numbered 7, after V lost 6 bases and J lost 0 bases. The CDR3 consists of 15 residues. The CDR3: CASSPQGNMNTEAFF. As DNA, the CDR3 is TGTGCCAGTAGCCCACAGGGGAACATGAACACTGAAGCTTTCTTT.

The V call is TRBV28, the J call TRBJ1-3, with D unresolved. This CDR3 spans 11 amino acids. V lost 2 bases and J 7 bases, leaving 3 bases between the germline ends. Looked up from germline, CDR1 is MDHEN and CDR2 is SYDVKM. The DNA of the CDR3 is TGTGCCAGCAGTTTAATGAACACCATATATTTT. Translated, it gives CASSLMNTIYF.

The CDR3 sequence is CASSQETAPSLNNSPLHF. The CDR3 DNA reads TGTGCCAGCAGCCAAGAAACTGCCCCATCCTTAAATAATTCACCCCTCCACTTT. The V gene is TRBV4-2, the J gene TRBJ1-6; D ambiguous. This CDR3 is built from 18 residues. V gave up 0 bases and J gave up 5 bases, with 17 bases separating them. The germline CDR1 and CDR2 sequences are LGHNA and YNFKEQ.

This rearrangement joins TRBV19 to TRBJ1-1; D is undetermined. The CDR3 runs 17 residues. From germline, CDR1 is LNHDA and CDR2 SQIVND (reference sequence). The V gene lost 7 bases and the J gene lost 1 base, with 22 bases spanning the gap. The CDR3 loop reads CASILSSRVSWNTEAFF. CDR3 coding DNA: TGTGCCAGTATTTTATCCTCTAGAGTTTCCTGGAACACTGAAGCTTTCTTT.